Described below is a single T cell receptor (beta chain) sequence and its context. The data are from a study of cytomegalovirus exposure and HLA in healthy donors. Amplification used 60 Vbeta primers and 13 Jbeta primers. Libraries were prepared by immunoSEQ multiplex PCR; TCRdb keeps only in-frame clonotypes and omits some of them. The data contain about 250,000 clones, around 65% of them singletons. CDR1 and CDR2 from the germline V gene are MDHEN and SYDVKM. The trim removed 9 bases at V and 4 bases at J, leaving 7 bases unmatched. The CDR3 sequence is 14 residues long. Sequencing input: PBMCs. The clonotype was recovered from a female donor in good health and CMV-seronegative. This chain joins TRBV28 and TRBJ1-1; 11 bases line up with TRBD1. The CDR3 DNA reads as TGTGCCAGTAAATCTGGGACAGGGGGCACTGAAGCTTTCTTT. It encodes CASKSGTGGTEAFF. Based on the CDR3 plus reference TRBV28 and TRBJ1-1, the full variable domain is DVKVTQSSRYLVKRTGEKVFLECVQDMDHENMFWYRQDPGLGLRLIYFSYDVKMKEKGDIPEGYSVSREKKERFSLILESASTNQTSMYLCASKSGTGGTEAFFGQGTRLTVV.